What follows describes a single T cell receptor beta chain. Its antigen is not identified. V was pared by 3 bases and J by 0 bases, with 18 bases between. The CDR3 sequence is 18 residues long. Germline lookup yields CDR1 LGHDT and CDR2 YNNKEL (reference sequence). Data came from immunoSEQ multiplex PCR; TCRdb stores just in-frame clones and leaves some out. Of roughly 110,000 clones in the sample, more than 70% were seen once. This specimen belongs to a study of T cell responses to AZD1222 COVID-19 vaccine. Broader study findings: Of the AZD1222 recipients, only six or seven were seropositive at baseline. In all cases, repertoires were sampled only after the peak T cell response. Compared with day 0, the breadth and depth of the Spike-specific TCR repertoire rose significantly after two doses of AZD1222.

Sample: peripheral blood, taken on day 0 of AZD1222 vaccination. The chain links TRBV3-1 (or the pseudogene TRBV3-2) to TRBJ2-4; D might be TRBD1 or TRBD2, each matching 5 bases. The source of this sequence is an adult in good health. The CDR3 loop is CASSQDSGDALAKNIQYF. The DNA of the CDR3 is TGTGCCAGCAGCCAGGATTCCGGGGACGCCTTAGCCAAAAACATTCAGTACTTC.